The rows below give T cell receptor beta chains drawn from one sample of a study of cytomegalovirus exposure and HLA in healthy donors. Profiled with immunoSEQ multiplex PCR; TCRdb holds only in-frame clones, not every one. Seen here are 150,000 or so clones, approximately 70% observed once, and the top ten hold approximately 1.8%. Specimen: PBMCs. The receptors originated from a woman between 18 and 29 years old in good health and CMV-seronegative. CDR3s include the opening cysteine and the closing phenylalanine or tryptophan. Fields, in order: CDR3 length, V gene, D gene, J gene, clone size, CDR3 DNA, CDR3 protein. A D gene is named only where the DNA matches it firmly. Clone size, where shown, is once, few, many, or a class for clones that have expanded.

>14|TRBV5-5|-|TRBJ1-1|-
TGTGCCAGCAGCCGACAGGAGTCGGACACTGAAGCTTTCTTT
CASSRQESDTEAFF
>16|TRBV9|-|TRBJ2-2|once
TGTGCCAGCAGCGTGTGGGTGGACTCGAACACCGGGGAGCTGTTTTTT
CASSVWVDSNTGELFF
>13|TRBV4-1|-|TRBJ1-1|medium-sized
TGCGCCAGCAGCCCCCCGACGGGGACTGAAGCTTTCTTT
CASSPPTGTEAFF
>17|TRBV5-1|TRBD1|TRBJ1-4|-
TGCGCCAGCAGCTACAGCTCCCCGACAGGGGGAAGTGAAAAACTGTTTTTT
CASSYSSPTGGSEKLFF
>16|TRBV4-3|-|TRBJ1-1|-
TGCGCCAGCAGCCAAGCACTCGACAGGCCGAACACTGAAGCTTTCTTT
CASSQALDRPNTEAFF
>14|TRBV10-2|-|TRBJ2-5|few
TGCGCCAGCAGTGAGAAGGGGTGGCAAGAGACCCAGTACTTC
CASSEKGWQETQYF
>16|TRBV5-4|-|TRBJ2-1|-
TGTGCCAGCAGCTTACCACAGGACAACCTATACAATGAGCAGTTCTTC
CASSLPQDNLYNEQFF
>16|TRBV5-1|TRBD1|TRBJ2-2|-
TGCGCCAGCAGCTACGACAGGGCACTGAACACCGGGGAGCTGTTTTTT
CASSYDRALNTGELFF
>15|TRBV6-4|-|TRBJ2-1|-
TGTGCCAGCAGTGAGGCGACTAGTACCACCAATGAGCAGTTCTTC
CASSEATSTTNEQFF
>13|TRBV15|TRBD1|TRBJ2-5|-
TGTGCCACCAGCAGACCTGACAGGGCCACCCAGTACTTC
CATSRPDRATQYF
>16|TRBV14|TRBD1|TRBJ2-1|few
TGTGCCAGCAGTCGAACAACCTACAGGGGGATGTATGAGCAGTTCTTC
CASSRTTYRGMYEQFF
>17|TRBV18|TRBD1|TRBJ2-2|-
TGTGCCAGCTCACCCACTCTTGACAGGGCTTACACCGGGGAGCTGTTTTTT
CASSPTLDRAYTGELFF
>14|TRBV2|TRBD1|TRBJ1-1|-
TGTGCCAGCACCCAGGAGGGGGCCCTCACTGAAGCTTTCTTT
CASTQEGALTEAFF
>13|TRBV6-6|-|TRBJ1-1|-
TGTGCCAGCAGTCAGATAAGTGGCACTGAAGCTTTCTTT
CASSQISGTEAFF
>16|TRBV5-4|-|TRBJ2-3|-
TGTGCCAGCAGCTTGAAATTAGCGGAAAGCACAGATACGCAGTATTTT
CASSLKLAESTDTQYF
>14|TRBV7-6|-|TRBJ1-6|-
TGTGCCAGCAGCTTAGTCGGGGAGGGTTCACCCCTCCACTTT
CASSLVGEGSPLHF
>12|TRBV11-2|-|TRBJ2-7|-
TGTGCCAGCACCGGTCTCTCCTACGAGCAGTACTTC
CASTGLSYEQYF
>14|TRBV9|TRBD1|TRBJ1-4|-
TGTGCCAGCAGCGCCCCAGGGGGGCGTGAAAAACTGTTTTTT
CASSAPGGREKLFF
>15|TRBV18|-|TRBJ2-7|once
TGTGCCAGCTCACCGGAACCGGGACTCTCCTACGAGCAGTACTTC
CASSPEPGLSYEQYF
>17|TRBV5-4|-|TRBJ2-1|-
TGTGCCAGCAGCTCCCTCCTTGGACTGAGACCCGATAATGAGCAGTTCTTC
CASSSLLGLRPDNEQFF
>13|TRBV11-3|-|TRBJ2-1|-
TGTGCCAGCAGCTTATTGGGCGGGGACCCCCAGTTCTTC
CASSLLGGDPQFF
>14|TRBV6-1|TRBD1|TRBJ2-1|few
TGTGCCAGCAGTGAAGACAGGGGCCACAATGAGCAGTTCTTC
CASSEDRGHNEQFF
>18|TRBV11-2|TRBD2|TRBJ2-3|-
TGTGCCAGCAGCCGCGGGGGAGGGGCAGCGGGGCGCACAGATACGCAGTATTTT
CASSRGGGAAGRTDTQYF
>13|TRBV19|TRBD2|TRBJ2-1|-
TGTGCCAGTAGAGCGGGAATCTACAATGAGCAGTTCTTC
CASRAGIYNEQFF
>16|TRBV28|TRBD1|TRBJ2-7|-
TGTGCCAGCAGTTTCGGCAGGAGAGGGGGCGTAACCGAGCAGTACTTC
CASSFGRRGGVTEQYF